The present entry profiles one T cell receptor (beta chain) with its context. Germline V gene sequence: CDR1 SGHKS, CDR2 YYEKEE (reference sequence). This CDR3 region has 14 residues. V trimming: 5 bases; J trimming: 5 bases; junction bases outside the gene matches: 7. TCRdb's copy holds only in-frame clones and misses some; the assay was immunoSEQ multiplex PCR. The sample lists about 160,000 clones, roughly 90% occurring once. This entry belongs to a study of blood T cell repertoires in COVID-19. The sequence derives from a woman aged 45-65 years who had recovered from COVID-19. Material for sequencing was PBMCs or T cells enriched from blood (not recorded which). This chain links TRBV5-5 with TRBJ1-1; 9 bases are shared with TRBD1. CDR3 region: CASRLQGAGTEAFF. CDR3 sequence (DNA): TGTGCCAGCAGGTTACAGGGGGCTGGGACTGAAGCTTTCTTT.